One T cell receptor (beta chain) is described in this entry. The antigen is undetermined. Per germline, CDR1 SGHDT and CDR2 YYEEEE. The V end was cut by 0 bases, the J end by 1 base, with 6 bases between. The CDR3 extends over 14 amino acids. The sample originates from a study of brain metastases from non-small cell lung cancer. Study-wide results and caveats: TCR repertoires overlapped largely between brain metastases and matched primaries.

Assay used: immunoSEQ multiplex PCR; TCRdb lists only in-frame clones, some missing. The sample has approximately 5,600 clones, around 84% seen once. The chain carries TRBV5-6 and TRBJ2-3, with D hard to call. The clonotype was recovered from a donor aged 40 or older with non-small cell lung cancer. Sequenced material: primary lung tumor tissue. CDR3 region: CASSLGMGTDTQYF. The CDR3 region has the DNA TGTGCCAGCAGCTTGGGAATGGGCACAGATACGCAGTATTTT. The variable domain in full, completed from reference TRBV5-6 and TRBJ2-3, reads DAGVTQSPTHLIKTRGQQVTLRCSPKSGHDTVSWYQQALGQGPQFIFQYYEEEERQRGNFPDRFSGHQFPNYSSELNVNALLLGDSALYLCASSLGMGTDTQYFGPGTRLTVL.